The entry below gives a single TCR beta chain sequence along with its context. The entry originates in a study of glioma-infiltrating T cells after dendritic cell vaccination. Amplification used 60 V beta primers and 13 J beta primers. The protocol was immunoSEQ multiplex PCR, while the TCRdb copy is restricted to in-frame clones and leaves out a portion. The table includes 85,000 to 100,000 clones, around 80% detected once. Time point in this sample: after dendritic cell vaccination, including at tumor progression/relapse. Blood PBMC samples: pre-vaccination, two weeks post third vaccination, and at tumor progression. V was cut by 3 bases and J by 8 bases, with 10 bases left in between. The V gene's germline CDR1 is MNHEY and CDR2 SMNVEV (reference sequence). The CDR3 runs to 12 residues.

The rearrangement joins TRBV27 to TRBJ1-2; the D is unclear. The sample consisted of blood, taken after dendritic cell vaccination. The source of this sequence is a human donor with glioblastoma. The CDR3 protein is CASSFRGLGYTF. CDR3 nucleotides: TGTGCCAGCAGTTTTCGAGGACTCGGCTACACCTTC.